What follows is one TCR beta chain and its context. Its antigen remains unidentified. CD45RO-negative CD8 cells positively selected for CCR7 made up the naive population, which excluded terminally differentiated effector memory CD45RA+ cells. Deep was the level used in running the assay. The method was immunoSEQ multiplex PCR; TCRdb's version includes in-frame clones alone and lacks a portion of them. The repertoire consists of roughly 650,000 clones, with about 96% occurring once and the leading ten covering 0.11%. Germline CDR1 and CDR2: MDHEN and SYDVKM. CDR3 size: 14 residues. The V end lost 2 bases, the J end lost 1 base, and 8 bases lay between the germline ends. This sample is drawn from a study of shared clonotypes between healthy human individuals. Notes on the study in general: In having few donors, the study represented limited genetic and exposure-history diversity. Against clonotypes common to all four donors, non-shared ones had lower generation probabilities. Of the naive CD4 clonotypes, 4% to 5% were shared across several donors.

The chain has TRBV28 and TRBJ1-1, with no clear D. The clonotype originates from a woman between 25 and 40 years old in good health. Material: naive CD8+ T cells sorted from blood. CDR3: CASSLRPRNTEAFF. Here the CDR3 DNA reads TGTGCCAGCAGTTTAAGACCCCGGAACACTGAAGCTTTCTTT.